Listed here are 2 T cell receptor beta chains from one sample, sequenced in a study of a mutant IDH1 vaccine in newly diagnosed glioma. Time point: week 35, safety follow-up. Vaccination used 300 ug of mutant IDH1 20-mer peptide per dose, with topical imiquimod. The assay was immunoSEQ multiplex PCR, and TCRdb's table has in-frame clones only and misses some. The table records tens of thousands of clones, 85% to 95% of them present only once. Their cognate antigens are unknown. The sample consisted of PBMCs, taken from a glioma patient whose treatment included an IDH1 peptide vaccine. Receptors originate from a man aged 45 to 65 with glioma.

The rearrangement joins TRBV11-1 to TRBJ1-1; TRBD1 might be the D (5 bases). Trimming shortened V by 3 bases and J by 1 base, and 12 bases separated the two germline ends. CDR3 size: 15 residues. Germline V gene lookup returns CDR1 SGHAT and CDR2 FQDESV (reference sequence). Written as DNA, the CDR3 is TGTGCCAGCAGCTTGTACAGGATCCCGAACACTGAAGCTTTCTTT. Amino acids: CASSLYRIPNTEAFF.

CDR3 sequence reads: CATSRGPGTSVVETQYF. The CDR3 region has the DNA TGTGCCACCAGCAGAGGTCCCGGGACTAGCGTTGTAGAGACCCAGTACTTC. This chain joins TRBV15 and TRBJ2-5; 10 positions match TRBD2. The CDR3 totals 17 residues. The germline V gene encodes CDR1 LNHNV and CDR2 YYDKDF (reference sequence). Unmatched junction bases numbered 9, after V lost 1 base and J lost 4 bases. Full variable domain (remainder filled in from reference TRBV15 and TRBJ2-5): DAMVIQNPRYQVTQFGKPVTLSCSQTLNHNVMYWYQQKSSQAPKLLFHYYDKDFNNEADTPDNFQSRRPNTSFCFLDIRSPGLGDTAMYLCATSRGPGTSVVETQYFGPGTRLLVL.